This TCR beta chain was recorded in a study of shared clonotypes between healthy human individuals. Sequencing used immunoSEQ multiplex PCR; TCRdb keeps in-frame clones, though not all of them. Found here are 1,400,000 or so clones, around 98.5% of them singletons; the top ten hold roughly 0.36%. This receptor was obtained from a man in his thirties or forties in good health. Sample: naive CD4+ T cells sorted from blood. Subset indicated: CD45RA+ positively selected.

CDR3 region: CASSLVRYRAYEQYF. The DNA for the CDR3 is TGTGCCAGCAGCTTAGTAAGATACAGGGCCTACGAGCAGTACTTC. The rearrangement links TRBV7-8 to TRBJ2-7; weak D call: TRBD1 (6 bases). CDR3 length: 15 amino acids. Trimming stripped 1 base from V and 2 bases from J, with 12 bases between. Germline assignment: CDR1 SGHVS and CDR2 FQNEAQ. Supplemented by reference TRBV7-8 and TRBJ2-7, the full variable domain reads GAGVSQSPRYKVAKRGQDVALRCDPISGHVSLFWYQQALGQGPEFLTYFQNEAQLDKSGLPSDRFFAERPEGSVSTLKIQRTQQEDSAVYLCASSLVRYRAYEQYFGPGTRLTVT.